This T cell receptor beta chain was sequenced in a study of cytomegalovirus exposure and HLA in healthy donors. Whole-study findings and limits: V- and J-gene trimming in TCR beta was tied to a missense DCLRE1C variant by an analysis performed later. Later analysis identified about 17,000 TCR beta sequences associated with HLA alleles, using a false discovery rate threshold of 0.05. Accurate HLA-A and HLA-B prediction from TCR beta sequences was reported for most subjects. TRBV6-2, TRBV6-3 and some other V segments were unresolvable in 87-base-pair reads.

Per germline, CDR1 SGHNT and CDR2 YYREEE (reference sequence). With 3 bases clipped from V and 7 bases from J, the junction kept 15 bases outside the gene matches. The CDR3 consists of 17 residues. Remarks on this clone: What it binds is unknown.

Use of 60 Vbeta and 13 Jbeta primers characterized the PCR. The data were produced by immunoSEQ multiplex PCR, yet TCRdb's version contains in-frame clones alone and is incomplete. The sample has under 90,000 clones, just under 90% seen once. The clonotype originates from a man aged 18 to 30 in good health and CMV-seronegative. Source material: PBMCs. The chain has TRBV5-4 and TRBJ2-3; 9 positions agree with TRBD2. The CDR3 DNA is TGTGCCAGCAGCTACGAGTCTTTAGCGGGAGTAGTGAATACGCAGTATTTT. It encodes CASSYESLAGVVNTQYF.